These 29 T cell receptor beta chains were all obtained from the same sample, sequenced in a study of identical twins listed by TCRdb under 2016. The method was 5' RACE. The instrument was an Illumina HiSeq 2000. TCRdb redid the processing of the public reads, applying fastp at Q25 and MiXCR, and retained in-frame beta chains. CDR3 protein sequences are deduplicated, and each keeps its most common genes and DNA. A total of approximately 690,000 distinct CDR3 sequences appear in this sample, approximately 6% of them only once. Of the sample, around 1.9% falls within the top ten clones. Sequenced sample: naive T cells sorted from blood. The meaning of the sample's cell subset or site label: cells isolated with a human naive T-cell isolation kit. The receptor source for this set is a man younger than 35 in good health.

This clonotype has ten or more counts. The rearrangement links TRBV28 to TRBJ2-1, with D perhaps TRBD1 (5 bases). V dropped 5 bases and J dropped 1 base, with 12 bases sitting between them. The germline V gene encodes CDR1 MDHEN and CDR2 SYDVKM. The CDR3 loop spans 15 amino acids. Here the CDR3 reads CASSSLRVSYNEQFF. CDR3 bases: TGTGCCAGCAGTAGCCTCAGGGTTTCCTACAATGAGCAGTTCTTC.

Comment on this clonotype: The CDR3 ends on some other residue instead of the conserved phenylalanine or tryptophan, so this is likely a read error. V gene TRBV5-1 combines with J gene TRBJ1-1; D may be TRBD1 (5 bases). Trimming stripped 2 bases from V and 1 base from J, with 15 bases between. CDR3 length: 16 amino acids. The germline V gene has CDR1 SGHRS and CDR2 YFSETQ. The CDR3 is CASSFLQRGRNTEAFL. In DNA, the CDR3 is TGCGCCAGCAGCTTCCTACAACGGGGCAGGAACACTGAAGCTTTCCTT.

This clonotype was seen repeatedly, ten times or more. The CDR3 is CASSGTSGSLREQYF. The CDR3 coding sequence is TGTGCCAGCAGTGGGACTAGCGGGAGTTTGCGCGAGCAGTACTTC. The chain links TRBV12-3 or TRBV12-4 to TRBJ2-7; TRBD2 matches 14 bases. This CDR3 is built from 15 residues. Trimming at V came to 5 bases and at J to 6 bases, leaving 6 bases not matched to a gene.

In its sample, this clonotype was seen many times. This rearrangement joins TRBV7-2 to TRBJ2-7; the D gene is possibly TRBD1 (6 bases). V lost 5 bases and J lost 2, with 10 bases in between. CDR3 length: 13 residues. CDR1 SGHTA and CDR2 FQGNSA come from the germline V gene. CDR3 DNA: TGTGCCAGCAGCGCCACAGGGCCCTACGAGCAGTACTTC. This translates into CASSATGPYEQYF.

The sample holds many counts of this clonotype. This chain uses TRBV25-1 with TRBJ2-5; 8 bases agree with TRBD2. V trimming: 3 bases; J trimming: 1 base; junction bases outside the gene matches: 4. Germline lookup yields CDR1 MGHDK and CDR2 SYGVNS. CDR3 size: 15 residues. The DNA of the CDR3 is TGTGCCAGCAGTGATAGCGGGAACCTCCAAGAGACCCAGTACTTC. Encoded protein: CASSDSGNLQETQYF.

This clonotype was found many times. The chain carries TRBV5-1 and TRBJ2-7; 10 bases agree with TRBD2. Germline CDR1 reads SGHRS; CDR2 reads YFSETQ. The ends lost 0 bases at V and 5 bases at J; junction bases unmatched: 8. The length of the CDR3 is 16 residues. CDR3 sequence: CASSLGLAGEGHEQYV. The DNA of the CDR3 is TGCGCCAGCAGCTTGGGCCTAGCGGGAGAAGGCCACGAGCAGTACGTC.

This clonotype was counted many times. CDR3 region: CASSKGTSGTDTQYF. The CDR3 bases are TGCGCCAGCAGTAAGGGGACTAGCGGAACAGATACGCAGTATTTT. This sequence joins TRBV5-1 and TRBJ2-3; 11 positions agree with TRBD2. The germline gives CDR1 SGHRS, CDR2 YFSETQ. The CDR3 consists of 15 residues. V lost 5 bases, J lost 3 bases, and 5 bases stayed unmatched.

This clonotype has a count of ten or more. The chain couples TRBV5-6 to TRBJ1-1; D remains ambiguous. Germline V CDR1 and CDR2: SGHDT, YYEEEE. Deletions cut 4 bases from V and 4 bases from J, with 5 bases between. This CDR3 contains 11 residues. CDR3 sequence: CASSVGTEAFF. CDR3 in DNA: TGTGCCAGCAGCGTCGGCACTGAAGCTTTCTTT.

There are a few counts of this clonotype. The genes are TRBV18 and TRBJ2-7; 8 nucleotides align to TRBD2. The CDR3 spans 16 residues. The germline V gene encodes CDR1 KGHSH and CDR2 LQKENI. V lost 3 bases and J lost 2; bases outside the gene matches: 9. As DNA, the CDR3 is TGTGCCAGCTCACCTAGTATGGCGGGAGGCCCCTACGAGCAGTACTTC. This encodes CASSPSMAGGPYEQYF.

This clonotype was recorded at least ten times. The rearrangement uses TRBV20-1 and TRBJ2-3; 8 bases fit TRBD2. Germline assignment: CDR1 DFQATT and CDR2 SNEGSKA (reference sequence). Unmatched junction bases numbered 7, after V lost 0 bases and J lost 5 bases. The CDR3 is 15 amino acids. CDR3 in DNA: TGCAGTGCTAGAGATTGGGGCGGGGGGAGAGATACGCAGTATTTT. This gives the protein CSARDWGGGRDTQYF.

In this sample, this clonotype turned up many times. This chain joins TRBV27 and TRBJ2-1; 7 bases fit TRBD1. Trimming cost V 0 bases and J 9 bases; bases outside gene matches: 5. Germline V gives CDR1 MNHEY, CDR2 SMNVEV (reference sequence). The CDR3 length is 14 residues. The CDR3 DNA sequence: TGTGCCAGCAGTTTATCCCACAGGGGTCTTGAGCAGTTCTTC. Translating it yields CASSLSHRGLEQFF.

This clonotype showed up just a few times. The V and J genes are TRBV30 and TRBJ1-2, with 9 nucleotides matching TRBD1. The V and J ends lost 6 bases and 8 bases, in that order; junction bases with no gene match: 10. The CDR3 length is 13 residues. Germline lookup yields CDR1 GTSNPN and CDR2 SVGIG (reference sequence). The CDR3 protein is CACSQGAAGGYTF. CDR3 DNA sequence: TGTGCCTGCTCACAGGGGGCAGCGGGAGGCTACACCTTC.

V and J are TRBV28 and TRBJ2-6; D possibly uses TRBD1 or TRBD2 (5 bases each). Germline-derived CDR1 and CDR2 are MDHEN and SYDVKM. V lost 4 bases to trimming and J lost 0 bases, with 16 bases between them. The CDR3 is 18 residues long. The CDR3 region is CASSSTPGPISGANVLTF. The CDR3 DNA reads as TGTGCCAGCAGTTCAACCCCGGGACCGATCTCTGGGGCCAACGTCCTGACTTTC.

This clonotype was seen a handful of times. This chain uses TRBV7-9 with TRBJ1-4; D is uncertain. The CDR3 sequence is 14 residues long. Germline assignment: CDR1 SEHNR and CDR2 FQNEAQ (reference sequence). Trimming stripped 1 base from V and 4 bases from J, with 7 bases between. The CDR3 loop is CASSLEFSNEKLFF. CDR3 DNA sequence: TGTGCCAGCAGCTTAGAATTCAGTAATGAAAAACTGTTTTTT.

The sample holds many counts of this clonotype. The rearrangement joins TRBV7-3 to TRBJ2-2; 7 nucleotides line up with TRBD1. CDR1 is SGHTA and CDR2 is FQGTGA in the germline V gene. The CDR3 sequence is 14 residues long. Trimming cost V 7 bases and J 2 bases; bases outside gene matches: 4. The CDR3 nucleotides are TGTGCCAGCAAGGGGGCCTCTAACACCGGGGAGCTGTTTTTT. Protein: CASKGASNTGELFF. Full variable domain (remainder filled in from reference TRBV7-3 and TRBJ2-2): GAGVSQTPSNKVTEKGKYVELRCDPISGHTALYWYRQSLGQGPEFLIYFQGTGAADDSGLPNDRFFAVRPEGSVSTLKIQRTERGDSAVYLCASKGASNTGELFFGEGSRLTVL.

This clonotype was seen repeatedly, ten times or more. CDR3 sequence: CASSKDRAADTQYF. The CDR3 coding sequence is TGTGCCAGCAGTAAGGACAGGGCCGCAGATACGCAGTATTTT. This chain uses TRBV12-3 or TRBV12-4 with TRBJ2-3; 8 nucleotides line up with TRBD1. Germline trimming cut 5 bases from V and 4 bases from J; bases unmatched to any gene: 5. The CDR3 has 14 amino acids.

The chain combines TRBV18 with TRBJ2-3; 12 nucleotides agree with TRBD2. After removal of 2 bases from V and 3 bases from J, the junction contained 12 bases not matched to a gene. This CDR3 is 19 amino acids long. CDR1 is KGHSH and CDR2 is LQKENI in the germline V gene. The CDR3 reads CASSPIRLAGEKSTDTQYF. CDR3 in DNA: TGTGCCAGCTCACCAATTCGACTAGCGGGAGAGAAGAGTACAGATACGCAGTATTTT.

This clonotype has at least ten counts. The V gene is TRBV12-3 or TRBV12-4, the J gene TRBJ2-1, with 7 bases fitting TRBD1. The trim removed 5 bases at V and 12 bases at J, leaving 7 bases unmatched. CDR3 size: 12 residues. The CDR3 is CASSPTGLGQFF. Here the CDR3 DNA reads TGTGCCAGCAGTCCGACAGGGCTTGGGCAGTTCTTC.

This clonotype was found many times. The chain joins TRBV6-1 to TRBJ1-2; possibly TRBD1 for D (5 bases). Trimming pared 6 bases from V and 3 bases from J, leaving 17 bases between. CDR1 and CDR2 (germline): MNHNS, SASEGT. The CDR3 consists of 15 residues. CDR3 protein: CASREPRGGYYGYTF. In DNA, the CDR3 is TGTGCCAGCAGGGAGCCTCGGGGGGGGTACTATGGCTACACCTTC.

This clonotype was seen repeatedly, ten times or more. J is TRBJ2-3 and V is TRBV12-3 or TRBV12-4, with 7 bases matching TRBD1. The CDR3 contains 12 residues. J was trimmed by 4 bases and V by 6 bases; bases with no gene match: 1. The CDR3 protein is CASSTGADTQYF. The CDR3 DNA is TGTGCCAGCAGCACAGGGGCAGATACGCAGTATTTT.

Ten or more counts support this clonotype. V usage is TRBV6-1 and J usage is TRBJ2-1; D possibly corresponds to TRBD1 (5 bases). Per the germline V gene, CDR1 is MNHNS and CDR2 is SASEGT. Trimming removed 4 bases at V and 7 bases at J, with 11 bases between. The CDR3 runs 13 residues. The CDR3 loop is CASSAPGLNEQFF. The CDR3 region has the DNA TGTGCCAGCAGTGCCCCAGGGTTGAATGAGCAGTTCTTC.

This clonotype was seen many times. V and J are TRBV12-3 or TRBV12-4 and TRBJ2-1; no clear D gene. This CDR3 is built from 15 residues. Trimming pared 6 bases from V and 0 bases from J, leaving 12 bases between. CDR3 protein: CASSGSSRSYNEQFF. The DNA of the CDR3 is TGTGCCAGCAGCGGAAGCAGCCGCTCCTACAATGAGCAGTTCTTC.

This clonotype occurred many times. The chain couples TRBV27 to TRBJ2-7; 8 bases are shared with TRBD2. V trimming: 3 bases; J trimming: 7 bases; junction bases outside the gene matches: 8. The CDR3 loop spans 14 amino acids. Germline CDR1 reads MNHEY; CDR2 reads SMNVEV (reference sequence). The CDR3 DNA follows: TGTGCCAGCAGTTTGGTCGGGAGGGCCAGGGAGCAGTACTTC. This gives the protein CASSLVGRAREQYF.

The table lists this clonotype with many counts. The chain combines TRBV7-2 with TRBJ2-5; no firm D call. V lost 1 base to trimming and J lost 0 bases, with 12 bases between them. The CDR3 is made up of 16 amino acids. Germline CDR1 reads SGHTA; CDR2 reads FQGNSA. The CDR3 DNA sequence: TGTGCCAGCAGCTTAGGTTTCACTACGTACCAAGAGACCCAGTACTTC. It translates to CASSLGFTTYQETQYF.

At least ten counts were recorded for this clonotype. This chain uses TRBV6-5 with TRBJ2-1; 14 bases are a match to TRBD2. This CDR3 is built from 17 residues. The junction had 5 bases not matched to a gene; V was cut back by 0 bases and J by 7 bases. The germline V gene encodes CDR1 MNHEY and CDR2 SVGAGI. The DNA of the CDR3 is TGTGCCAGCAGTTACTCTCCCGGGACTAGCGGGAGTAATGAGCAGTTCTTC. This encodes CASSYSPGTSGSNEQFF.

The J gene is TRBJ2-7, the V gene TRBV20-1; D assignment may be TRBD1 or TRBD2 (6 bases each). The V end lost 3 bases, the J end lost 6 bases, and 15 bases lay between the germline ends. The V gene's germline CDR1 is DFQATT and CDR2 SNEGSKA (reference sequence). This CDR3 spans 13 amino acids. This chain's CDR3 is CSASEGGRTEQYV. In DNA, the CDR3 is TGCAGTGCTAGTGAGGGGGGCAGGACCGAGCAGTACGTC.

This chain joins TRBV5-6 and TRBJ2-7; 7 bases line up with TRBD1. Germline V gives CDR1 SGHDT, CDR2 YYEEEE. This CDR3 has 14 residues. V lost 4 bases to trimming and J lost 3 bases; unmatched junction nucleotides: 7. This CDR3 is CASSNAGTVYEQYF. The CDR3 nucleotides are TGTGCCAGCAGCAACGCCGGGACAGTCTACGAGCAGTACTTC. The entire variable domain, with the rest obtained from reference TRBV5-6 and TRBJ2-7, is as follows: DAGVTQSPTHLIKTRGQQVTLRCSPKSGHDTVSWYQQALGQGPQFIFQYYEEEERQRGNFPDRFSGHQFPNYSSELNVNALLLGDSALYLCASSNAGTVYEQYFGPGTRLTVT.

This clonotype was recorded a few times. The CDR3 nucleotides are TGTGCCAGCAGTGAAATTGGAAGGGATTCACCCCTCCACTTT. Amino acids: CASSEIGRDSPLHF. The gene calls are TRBV6-1 and TRBJ1-6; D not certain. Germline CDR1 reads MNHNS; CDR2 reads SASEGT. The V end lost 2 bases, the J end lost 8 bases, and 10 bases lay between the germline ends. The CDR3 runs 14 residues.

This clonotype has at least ten counts. This sequence joins TRBV20-1 and TRBJ2-7; no firm D call. Germline values: CDR1 DFQATT, CDR2 SNEGSKA (reference sequence). The CDR3 is made up of 15 amino acids. With 3 bases removed from V and 3 bases from J, the gap between germline ends came to 18 bases. The CDR3 loop is CSASSAIITNYEQYF. CDR3 nucleotides: TGCAGTGCTAGCTCAGCGATTATTACCAACTACGAGCAGTACTTC.